This T cell receptor (beta chain) was profiled in a study of lymphopenia after photon versus proton radiotherapy. The study, taken as a whole, reports: After the lymphocyte nadir, photon-treated repertoires showed oligoclonal expansion, especially of CD8+ Temra cells.

Using immunoSEQ multiplex PCR, the repertoire was profiled, and TCRdb retains in-frame clones only, with some absent. The table includes around 53,000 clones, around 83% detected once. This CDR3 has 15 residues. The trim removed 3 bases at V and 3 bases at J, leaving 6 bases unmatched. CDR1 and CDR2 from the germline V gene are SGHTA and FQGNSA. Remarks on this clone: The antigen is undetermined.

The sample was peripheral blood, taken from a patient treated with photon-based radiotherapy. The clonotype was recovered from a man in his fifties with gastric cancer. The chain couples TRBV7-2 to TRBJ2-7; 9 bases agree with TRBD2. This CDR3 is CASSFPSGADYEQYF. DNA for the CDR3: TGTGCCAGCAGCTTTCCTAGCGGGGCCGACTACGAGCAGTACTTC.